The clone carrying this T cell receptor beta chain was detected once. The target antigen is unknown. CDR1 is SGHRS, CDR2 YFSETQ, per germline. V trimming: 0 bases; J trimming: 2 bases; junction bases outside the gene matches: 5. This CDR3 region has 16 residues. This sample is part of a study of cytomegalovirus exposure and HLA in healthy donors. On the study more broadly: Inside one of the first data releases sat 85 million or so unique TCRs taken from HLA-typed donors.

Primers: 60 Vbeta forward and 13 Jbeta reverse. Profiled with immunoSEQ multiplex PCR; TCRdb holds only in-frame clones, not every one. The table has 85,000 to 90,000 clones, 85% seen once. Regarding the study as a whole: Beyond CMV serostatus, there was no information to go on about immune exposure. TCR association rates varied by HLA locus in a later analysis, with DRB1 highest and HLA-C lowest.

Sequencing used PBMCs. This receptor was taken from a man aged 40-49 years in good health and CMV-seropositive. The chain links TRBV5-1 to TRBJ2-5; 9 bases map to TRBD1. CDR3 residues: CASSLVGTGSQETQYF. In DNA form, the CDR3 reads TGCGCCAGCAGCTTGGTTGGGACAGGGTCTCAAGAGACCCAGTACTTC.